This T cell receptor beta chain was sequenced for a study of cytomegalovirus exposure and HLA in healthy donors. Germline CDR1 and CDR2: LNHDA and SQIVND (reference sequence). CDR3 length: 15 amino acids. The junction had 6 bases not matched to a gene; V was cut back by 3 bases and J by 3 bases. 13 Jbeta primers and 60 Vbeta primers were used for the PCR. The assay was immunoSEQ multiplex PCR, and TCRdb's table has in-frame clones only and misses some. This table has 100,000 to 150,000 clones, roughly 80% appearing once. Sequences were obtained from PBMCs. The genes are TRBV19 and TRBJ2-7; 9 bases fit TRBD2. The sequence derives from a woman aged 40 to 50 in good health and CMV-seronegative. The CDR3 DNA sequence: TGTGCCAGTAGTATGGGTTGGACTAGCGACTACGAGCAGTACTTC. Its protein product is CASSMGWTSDYEQYF.